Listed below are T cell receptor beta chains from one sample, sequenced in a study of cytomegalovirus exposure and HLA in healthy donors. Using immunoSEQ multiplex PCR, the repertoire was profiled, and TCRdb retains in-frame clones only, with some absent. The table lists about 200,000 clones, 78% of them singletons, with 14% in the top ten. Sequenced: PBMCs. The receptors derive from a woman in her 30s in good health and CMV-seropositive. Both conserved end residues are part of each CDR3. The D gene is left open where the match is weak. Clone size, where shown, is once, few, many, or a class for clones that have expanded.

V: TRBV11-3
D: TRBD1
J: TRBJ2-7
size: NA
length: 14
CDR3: CASTETGGVYEQYF
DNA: TGTGCCAGCACCGAGACAGGGGGCGTTTACGAGCAGTACTTC

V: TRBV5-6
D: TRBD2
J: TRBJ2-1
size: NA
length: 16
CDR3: CASSWMTGTSRYEQFF
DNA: TGTGCCAGCAGCTGGATGACCGGGACTAGCCGTTATGAGCAGTTCTTC

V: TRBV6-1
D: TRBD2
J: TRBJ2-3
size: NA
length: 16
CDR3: CASSVAGGQFTDTQYF
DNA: TGTGCCAGCAGTGTAGCGGGGGGGCAGTTCACAGATACGCAGTATTTT

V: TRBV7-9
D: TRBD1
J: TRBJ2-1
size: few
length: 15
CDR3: CASSLWDRDYNEQFF
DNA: TGTGCCAGCAGCTTATGGGACAGGGACTACAATGAGCAGTTCTTC

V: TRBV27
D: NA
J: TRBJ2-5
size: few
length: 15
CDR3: CASSLFPGVQETQYF
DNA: TGTGCCAGCAGTTTATTCCCGGGAGTCCAAGAGACCCAGTACTTC

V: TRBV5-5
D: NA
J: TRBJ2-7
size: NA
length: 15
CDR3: CASSKEVLAVNEQYF
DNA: TGTGCCAGCAGCAAGGAGGTACTAGCTGTCAACGAGCAGTACTTC

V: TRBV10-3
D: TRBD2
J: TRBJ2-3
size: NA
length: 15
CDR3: CAISESTSGTDTQYF
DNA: TGTGCCATCAGTGAGTCGACTAGCGGCACAGATACGCAGTATTTT

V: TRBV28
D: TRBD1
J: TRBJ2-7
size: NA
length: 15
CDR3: CASSSAGQGAGEQYF
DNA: TGTGCCAGCAGTTCGGCGGGACAGGGGGCAGGAGAGCAGTACTTC

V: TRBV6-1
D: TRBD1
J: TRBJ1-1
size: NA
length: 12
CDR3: CASSEARGRAFF
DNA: TGTGCCAGCAGTGAAGCGAGGGGGCGGGCTTTCTTT

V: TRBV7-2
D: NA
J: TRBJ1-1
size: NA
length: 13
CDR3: CASKRGGGGEAFF
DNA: TGTGCCAGCAAGAGGGGCGGGGGAGGGGAAGCTTTCTTT

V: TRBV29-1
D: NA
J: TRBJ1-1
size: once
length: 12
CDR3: CSVGGQAPGAFF
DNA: TGCAGCGTTGGGGGGCAGGCCCCGGGGGCTTTCTTT

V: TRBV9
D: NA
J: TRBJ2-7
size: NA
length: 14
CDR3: CASSVSEGSNEQYF
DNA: TGTGCCAGCAGCGTAAGTGAGGGTTCCAACGAGCAGTACTTC

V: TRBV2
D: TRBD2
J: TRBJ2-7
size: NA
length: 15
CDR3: CASSEGGRPLYEQYF
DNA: TGTGCCAGCAGTGAAGGCGGGAGGCCCCTATACGAGCAGTACTTC

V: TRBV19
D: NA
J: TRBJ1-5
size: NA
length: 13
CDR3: CASSIERFQPQHF
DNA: TGTGCCAGTAGTATAGAGAGGTTTCAGCCCCAGCATTTT

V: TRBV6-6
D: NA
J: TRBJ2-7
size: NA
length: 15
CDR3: CASSYSQVNSYEQYF
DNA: TGTGCCAGCAGTTACTCACAGGTAAACTCCTACGAGCAGTACTTC

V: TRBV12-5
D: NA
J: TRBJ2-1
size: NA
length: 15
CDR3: CASGLGGISYNEQFF
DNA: TGTGCTAGTGGTTTGGGGGGCATATCCTACAATGAGCAGTTCTTC

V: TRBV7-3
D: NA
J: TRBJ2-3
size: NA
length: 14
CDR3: CASSLSPSGDTQYF
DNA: TGTGCCAGCAGCTTAAGTCCGAGTGGAGATACGCAGTATTTT

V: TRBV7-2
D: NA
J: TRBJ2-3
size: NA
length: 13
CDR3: CASSLNPQDTQYF
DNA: TGTGCCAGCAGCTTAAACCCGCAGGATACGCAGTATTTT

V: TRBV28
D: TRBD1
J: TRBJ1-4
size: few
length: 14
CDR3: CASRGGADNEKLFF
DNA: TGTGCCAGCAGAGGGGGCGCAGATAATGAAAAACTGTTTTTT

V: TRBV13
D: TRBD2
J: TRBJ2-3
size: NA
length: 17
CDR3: CASSFRTSGGLTDTQYF
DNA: TGTGCCAGCAGCTTTCGGACTAGCGGGGGCCTCACAGATACGCAGTATTTT

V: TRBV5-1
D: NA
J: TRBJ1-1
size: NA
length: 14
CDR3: CASSLTPTWEEAFF
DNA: TGCGCCAGCAGCTTGACACCTACATGGGAGGAAGCTTTCTTT

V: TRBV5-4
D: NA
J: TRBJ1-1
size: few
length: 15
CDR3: CASSLRGLGATEAFF
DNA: TGTGCCAGCAGCTTGAGGGGCCTAGGGGCCACTGAAGCTTTCTTT